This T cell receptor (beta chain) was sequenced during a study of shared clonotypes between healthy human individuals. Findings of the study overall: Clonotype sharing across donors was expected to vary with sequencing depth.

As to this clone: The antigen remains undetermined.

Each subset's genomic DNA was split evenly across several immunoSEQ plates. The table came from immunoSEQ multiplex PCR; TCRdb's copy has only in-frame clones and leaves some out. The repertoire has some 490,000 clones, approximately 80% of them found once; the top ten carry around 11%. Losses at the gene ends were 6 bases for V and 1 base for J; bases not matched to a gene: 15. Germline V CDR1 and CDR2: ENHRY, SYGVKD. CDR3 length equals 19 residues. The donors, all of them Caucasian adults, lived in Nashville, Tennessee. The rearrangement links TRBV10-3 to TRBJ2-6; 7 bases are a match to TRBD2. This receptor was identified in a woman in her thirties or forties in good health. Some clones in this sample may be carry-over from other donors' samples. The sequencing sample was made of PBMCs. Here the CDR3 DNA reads TGTGCCATCAGCCCGTTTAGTGCGGGAGCGGGATCTGGGGCCAACGTCCTGACTTTC. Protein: CAISPFSAGAGSGANVLTF.